This entry describes one T cell receptor (beta chain). Its antigen is as yet unknown. In the PCR, 60 Vbeta and 13 Jbeta primers were used. Sequencing used immunoSEQ multiplex PCR; TCRdb keeps in-frame clones, though not all of them. The profile shows 90,000 to 150,000 clones, around 60% of them singletons. The data stem from a study of cytomegalovirus exposure and HLA in healthy donors. General study points: Generally TCR sequences proved uncommon, though certain public TCRs appeared in numerous donors.

Donors had nominal health at sampling but likely had unrecorded immune exposures. This CDR3 is 13 amino acids long. Germline V gene sequence: CDR1 KGHSH, CDR2 LQKENI. Losses at the gene ends were 3 bases for V and 6 bases for J; bases not matched to a gene: 5. Sequencing was carried out using PBMCs. The source of this sequence is a man aged 35 to 55 in good health and CMV-seropositive. This chain connects TRBV18 to TRBJ2-7, with 7 positions matching TRBD1. DNA for the CDR3: TGTGCCAGCTCACCCATACGGGACAGCGAGCAGTACTTC. Protein product: CASSPIRDSEQYF.